These 13 T cell receptor beta chains were sequenced from one sample in a study of blood T cell repertoires in COVID-19. Data came from immunoSEQ multiplex PCR; TCRdb stores just in-frame clones and leaves some out. Among some 420,000 clones, 75% to 90% were seen once, and the ten largest hold 1.1%. Sequencing was performed on PBMCs or T cells enriched from blood (not recorded which). These receptor sequences come from a man aged 25-40 years who had recovered from COVID-19.

The table lists this clone with a count of one. V and J are TRBV11-1 and TRBJ2-1; D possibly corresponds to TRBD2 (6 bases). V dropped 1 base and J dropped 8 bases, with 12 bases sitting between them. This CDR3 has 14 amino acids. CDR1 and CDR2 (germline): SGHAT, FQDESV (reference sequence). The DNA for the CDR3 is TGTGCCAGCAGCTTAGGTTTCGGGAGAGATGAGCAGTTCTTC. Translating gives CASSLGFGRDEQFF.

The chain is built from TRBV3-1 (or the pseudogene TRBV3-2) and TRBJ2-1; D is possibly TRBD2 (5 bases). Germline CDR1 reads LGHDT; CDR2 reads YNNKEL (reference sequence). V was shortened by 5 bases and J by 2 bases, with 10 bases between the two germline ends. CDR3 length: 14 amino acids. The CDR3 DNA is TGTGCCAGCAGCTCGACTACAACCTACAATGAGCAGTTCTTC. Translating it yields CASSSTTTYNEQFF.

CDR3 coding DNA: TGTGCCAGCAGCCTCCTGGAGGGGTTCGGCTACACCTTC. Amino acids: CASSLLEGFGYTF. This chain links TRBV12-3 or TRBV12-4 with TRBJ1-2; possible D gene TRBD1, 5 bases. The CDR3 is made up of 13 amino acids. V shed 6 bases and J shed 8 bases, with 16 bases lying between them.

The rearrangement links TRBV7-3 to TRBJ2-1; perhaps TRBD2 as D (6 bases). The CDR3 runs 14 residues. Germline CDR1 reads SGHTA; CDR2 reads FQGTGA. Trimming pared 3 bases from V and 10 bases from J, leaving 16 bases between. The CDR3 nucleotides are TGTGCCAGCAGCTTTTCTAGCGAGACTGGCGAGCAGTTCTTC. It specifies CASSFSSETGEQFF.

The V gene is TRBV14, the J gene TRBJ2-7, with 13 bases aligning to TRBD2. There are 17 residues in the CDR3. Germline CDR1 and CDR2: SGHDN and FVKESK. The J segment lost 5 bases and the V segment lost 1 base, leaving 8 bases of the junction unmatched. This CDR3 reads CASSQVLTSGRAHEQYF. CDR3 nucleotides: TGTGCCAGCAGCCAAGTTTTAACTAGCGGGAGGGCCCACGAGCAGTACTTC.

V and J are TRBV28 and TRBJ1-2, with a possible D match to TRBD1 (6 bases). Germline CDR1 reads MDHEN; CDR2 reads SYDVKM. The CDR3 has 14 residues. The V and J ends lost 5 bases and 6 bases respectively, with 16 bases between them. CDR3 DNA sequence: TGTGCCAGCAGTCCTACGGGGACAAGGGATGGCTACACCTTC. This translates into CASSPTGTRDGYTF.

The table lists this clone with a few counts. The genes are TRBV7-6 and TRBJ2-7, with 8 bases fitting TRBD2. J lost 0 bases, V lost 1 base, and 8 bases had no gene match. The CDR3 runs to 17 residues. Per germline, CDR1 SGHVS and CDR2 FNYEAQ. The CDR3 loop is CASSLGRSGSDSYEQYF. CDR3 nucleotides: TGTGCCAGCAGCTTAGGAAGGAGCGGGAGCGACTCCTACGAGCAGTACTTC.

The chain combines TRBV19 with TRBJ1-6, with 7 bases aligning to TRBD1. Trimming at V came to 6 bases and at J to 10 bases, leaving 3 bases not matched to a gene. The CDR3 is 12 amino acids. Germline V gene lookup returns CDR1 LNHDA and CDR2 SQIVND (reference sequence). The CDR3 DNA reads TGTGCCAGTAGAACAGGGGAGTCACCCCTCCACTTT. This sequence encodes CASRTGESPLHF. Combining the CDR3 with reference TRBV19 and TRBJ1-6 gives the whole variable domain DGGITQSPKYLFRKEGQNVTLSCEQNLNHDAMYWYRQDPGQGLRLIYYSQIVNDFQKGDIAEGYSVSREKKESFPLTVTSAQKNPTAFYLCASRTGESPLHFGNGTRLTVT.

The J gene is TRBJ2-4, the V gene TRBV30; TRBD1 aligns across 11 bases. CDR3 size: 15 residues. Germline values: CDR1 GTSNPN, CDR2 SVGIG (reference sequence). Losses at the gene ends were 5 bases for V and 8 bases for J; bases not matched to a gene: 11. CDR3 in DNA: TGTGCCTGGGCCCCGGACAGGGGGCTGTCGGACATTCAGTACTTC. Translated: CAWAPDRGLSDIQYF.

The chain joins TRBV9 to TRBJ1-1; a weak D match, TRBD1 (6 bases). CDR1 SGDLS and CDR2 YYNGEE come from the germline V gene. The CDR3 extends over 14 amino acids. Trimming took 3 bases from V and 1 from J, leaving 10 bases between them. The CDR3 nucleotides are TGTGCCAGCAGCGGGACGGGACAGAACACTGAAGCTTTCTTT. Translation: CASSGTGQNTEAFF.

The rearrangement uses TRBV7-5 and TRBJ2-7; no DNA check was done on the table's D call, TRBD1. TRBV7-5 is classified as a pseudogene. There are 17 residues in the CDR3. The DNA for the CDR3 is TGTGTCAGAAGCTTAGTAGGGTGGGGGCCCCGGGGCCACGAGCAGTACTTC. Translation: CVRSLVGWGPRGHEQYF.

The chain links TRBV25-1 to TRBJ1-2, with no clear D. This CDR3 region has 14 residues. The ends were cut back, 1 base at V and 5 bases at J, with 11 bases in the middle. Germline loops: CDR1 MGHDK, CDR2 SYGVNS. The CDR3, as DNA: TGTGCCAGCAGTGAATCGGGATCGGCTTATGGCTACACCTTC. The encoded protein is CASSESGSAYGYTF.

This chain links TRBV5-4 with TRBJ2-7; 10 bases match TRBD2. V gave up 1 base and J gave up 5 bases; unmatched junction bases: 9. The V gene's germline CDR1 is SGHNT and CDR2 YYREEE (reference sequence). The CDR3 loop spans 16 amino acids. In nucleotides, the CDR3 is TGTGCCAGCAGCTTGCGTCTAGCGGGAGACAGCGACGAGCAGTACTTC. Translated: CASSLRLAGDSDEQYF.